This entry concerns a single T cell receptor beta chain. At the DNA level, this CDR3 is encoded by other sequences in the same sample as well. Both intraepithelial and lamina propria lymphocytes were released by processing graft tissue. The sample originates from a study of graft-versus-host responses after intestinal transplantation. CDR1 LNHDA and CDR2 SQIVND come from the germline V gene (reference sequence). The V gene end was trimmed by 1 base and the J gene end by 6 bases; junction bases not matched to a gene: 2. The CDR3 sequence is 15 residues long. Clones were sequenced by immunoSEQ multiplex PCR, and TCRdb holds only the in-frame ones, with some missing. Seen here are some 14,000 clones, roughly two thirds observed once, and the top ten hold 7.5% to 10%.

The starting material was ileum tissue, obtained around 94 weeks after intestinal transplantation. The sequence was obtained from a human patient who received an intestinal transplant, so some T cells may come from the graft donor. V gene TRBV19 combines with J gene TRBJ2-1, with TRBD2 identical over 11 bases. CDR3 residues: CASSIGLAGGNEQFF. In nucleotides, the CDR3 is TGTGCCAGTAGTATAGGTCTAGCGGGGGGCAATGAGCAGTTCTTC. Full variable domain (outside the CDR3, taken from reference TRBV19 and TRBJ2-1): DGGITQSPKYLFRKEGQNVTLSCEQNLNHDAMYWYRQDPGQGLRLIYYSQIVNDFQKGDIAEGYSVSREKKESFPLTVTSAQKNPTAFYLCASSIGLAGGNEQFFGPGTRLTVL.